Listed below are T cell receptor beta chains from one sample, sequenced in a study of naive and memory T cell subsets. MiXCR was run by TCRdb on the 5' RACE reads, yielding one entry per CDR3 protein. Of 56,000 or so distinct CDR3 sequences detected, under 10% appear once; the ten largest clones hold 9.8%. The receptor set was obtained from a female donor in good health. Both conserved end residues are part of each CDR3. The D gene is left open where the match is weak.

V: TRBV15; D: .; CDR3: CATSRTGGPNEQFF
V: TRBV29-1; D: .; CDR3: CSVAGTNQPQHF
V: TRBV11-2; D: .; CDR3: CASSANRGGSYEQYF
V: TRBV5-1; D: TRBD1; CDR3: CASSLRTGSTDTQYF
V: TRBV7-8; D: .; CDR3: CASSLGRDSPLHF
V: TRBV6-1; D: TRBD1; CDR3: CASSDGQGQRPQHF
V: TRBV5-1; D: .; CDR3: CASRRTSGSQETQYF
V: TRBV7-9; D: .; CDR3: CASSLETAVYGYTF
V: TRBV9; D: .; CDR3: CASSLSPRAGELFF
V: TRBV28; D: .; CDR3: CASSSQADQPQHF
V: TRBV7-2; D: .; CDR3: CASRGPNTGELFF
V: TRBV4-2; D: TRBD1; CDR3: CASSQVVGTVRGTEAFF
V: TRBV5-6; D: .; CDR3: CASSLDPLSNYGYTF
V: TRBV27; D: TRBD1; CDR3: CASSFRQGNYGYTF
V: TRBV5-1; D: .; CDR3: CASMRLGHSDNEQFF
V: TRBV6-2/TRBV6-3; D: .; CDR3: CASSTAVRGRLSYEQYF
V: TRBV7-9; D: .; CDR3: CASSLSQRANVLTF
V: TRBV6-5; D: TRBD1; CDR3: CASRTLGQGSSTNEKLFF
V: TRBV6-6; D: TRBD1; CDR3: CASSTGQGDQPQHF
V: TRBV20-1; D: .; CDR3: CSARERGQQPQHF
V: TRBV28; D: TRBD1; CDR3: CASSDRGLFGAFF
V: TRBV20-1; D: TRBD1; CDR3: CSAESLGTGGYGYTF
V: TRBV27; D: .; CDR3: CASSFLDSYEQYF
V: TRBV9; D: .; CDR3: CASSNFLTDTQYF
V: TRBV10-3; D: .; CDR3: CAHSVGQGSTEAFF
V: TRBV28; D: TRBD1; CDR3: CASSSRTGRPINYGYTF
V: TRBV24-1; D: .; CDR3: CATSDSRGPYNEQFF
V: TRBV6-5; D: .; CDR3: CASSYDGALNTEAFF
V: TRBV7-9; D: .; CDR3: CASSQARDSPSGETQYF
V: TRBV2; D: .; CDR3: CASSEEVNQPQHF
V: TRBV27; D: TRBD2; CDR3: CASSSAPSGGAYNEQFF
V: TRBV7-2; D: .; CDR3: CASSPDSRTDTQYF
V: TRBV20-1; D: TRBD2; CDR3: CSAGLADTQYF
V: TRBV7-9; D: .; CDR3: CASSTGARSSYEQYF